These 20 T cell receptor beta chains share one sample of origin, sequenced in a study of tumor and adjacent non-tumor tissue in lung cancer. Three rounds of nested PCR, following a modified ARM-PCR protocol, produced the TCRbeta library. TCRdb processed the multiplex PCR reads anew with MiXCR; each CDR3 protein has one entry. The data hold tens of thousands of distinct CDR3 sequences, with over 70% observed a single time. RNA was extracted from bulk tissue without any cell sorting. Sequenced input: lung tumor tissue. The receptors derive from a woman aged 45-60 years with non-small cell lung cancer.

V usage is TRBV5-1 and J usage is TRBJ2-5; perhaps TRBD1 as D (5 bases). The CDR3 has 15 amino acids. CDR1 and CDR2 from the germline V gene are SGHRS and YFSETQ. V was trimmed by 4 bases and J by 2 bases, leaving 15 bases between them. The CDR3 nucleotides are TGCGCCAGCAGCCCGGCAGGGATACAGCAAGAGACCCAGTACTTC. Protein: CASSPAGIQQETQYF.

Concerning this clonotype itself: Because the CDR3 is missing its conserved closing phenylalanine or tryptophan, this is likely a read error. This chain links TRBV12-3 or TRBV12-4 with TRBJ1-5; D gene uncertain. This CDR3 spans 14 amino acids. V was clipped by 1 base and J by 1 base, with 5 bases between them. The DNA for the CDR3 is TGTGCCAGCAGTTTAGACCCAAGCAATCAGCCCCAGCATGTT. Translation gives CASSLDPSNQPQHV.

This clonotype was counted once. Germline is not matched at one junction end, which may reflect a read error. This sequence joins TRBV11-3 and TRBJ2-5, with D maybe TRBD2 (5 bases). The CDR3 loop spans 13 amino acids. Germline assignment: CDR1 SGHNT and CDR2 YENEEA. The CDR3 DNA reads TGTGCCAGCTGCTTTGATGTGGGAGAGGCCCTGTACTTC. Translating it yields CASCFDVGEALYF.

This clonotype was picked up many times. The CDR3 nucleotides read TGTGCCGTCAGAGAGACAGGGGGCACAGATACGCAGTATTTT. Translation gives CAVRETGGTDTQYF. This chain links TRBV6-5 with TRBJ2-3; 8 positions agree with TRBD1. Unmatched junction bases numbered 8, after V lost 11 bases and J lost 1 base. The germline V gene encodes CDR1 MNHEY and CDR2 SVGAGI. This CDR3 has 14 amino acids.

This clonotype was seen at least ten times. The rearrangement links TRBV10-1 to TRBJ1-4, with 10 bases matching TRBD1. This CDR3 has 14 amino acids. Germline V CDR1 and CDR2: WNHNN, SYGVQD (reference sequence). The ends lost 11 bases at V and 7 bases at J; junction bases unmatched: 10. The CDR3 here is CAGQRRTGGEKLFF. Written as DNA, the CDR3 is TGCGCCGGACAGAGGAGGACAGGGGGTGAAAAACTGTTTTTT.

This clonotype has a single count. V gene TRBV5-5 combines with J gene TRBJ2-7; D is possibly TRBD1 (5 bases). The length of the CDR3 is 16 residues. Germline V gene data show CDR1 as SGHKS and CDR2 as YYEKEE (reference sequence). The chain's CDR3 is CVSRFSIFDRAYEQYF. CDR3 bases: TGTGTTAGCAGGTTCTCCATTTTCGACAGAGCCTACGAGCAGTACTTC.

On this clonotype itself: A much larger clone sits a single nucleotide away, making a read error possible. This chain connects TRBV5-1 to TRBJ1-2; 12 bases map to TRBD1. The CDR3 contains 16 residues. CDR1 SGHRS and CDR2 YFSETQ come from the germline V gene. The CDR3, as DNA: TGCGTCAGCAGACGGGACAGGGGGCCGCCTAACTATGGCTACACCTTC. As protein: CVSRRDRGPPNYGYTF.

The rearrangement joins TRBV29-1 to TRBJ1-1; D is perhaps TRBD1 (6 bases). Germline V CDR1 and CDR2: SQVTM, ANQGSEA. CDR3 length: 12 residues. V gave up 7 bases and J gave up 9 bases, with 18 bases separating them. For the CDR3, the DNA is TGCAGCGCCCTTGGACAGACCGCTCAAGCTTTCTTT. This codes for CSALGQTAQAFF.

Turning to this clonotype: Mismatch with germline at one junction end may stem from a read error. The chain couples TRBV20-1 to TRBJ2-2; TRBD2 matches at 11 bases. The V gene's germline CDR1 is DFQATT and CDR2 SNEGSKA (reference sequence). The CDR3 length is 16 residues. CDR3 DNA sequence: TGCAGTGCTTTGGATTTACTAGCGGGAGACACCGGGAAGCTGTTTTTT. It codes for CSALDLLAGDTGKLFF.

This clonotype appeared many times. This chain links TRBV6-1 with TRBJ2-5, with D perhaps assigned TRBD1 or TRBD2 (5 bases each). Germline V lookup: CDR1 MNHNS, CDR2 SASEGT. The germline V and J ends were trimmed by 5 bases and 4 bases, with 17 bases remaining between them. The CDR3 is 15 residues long. The DNA for the CDR3 is TGTGCCAGCAGTTTTTCCGGGACGAGAAGAGAGACCCAGTACTTC. This translates into CASSFSGTRRETQYF.

Concerning this clonotype itself: One end of the junction does not line up with germline, which may come from a read error. The V call is TRBV4-2, the J call TRBJ1-5, with unresolved D. CDR3 size: 15 residues. Germline loops: CDR1 LGHNA, CDR2 YNFKEQ. CDR3 region: CASSQDLTSNQPQLF. The CDR3 DNA follows: TGTGCCAGTAGCCAAGACCTTACTAGCAATCAGCCCCAGCTTTTT.

Details on this clonotype: Possible read error: a much larger clone is one base away. The V call is TRBV20-1, the J call TRBJ1-1, with a possible D match to TRBD1 (5 bases). Germline-derived CDR1 and CDR2 are DFQATT and SNEGSKA (reference sequence). This CDR3 comprises 13 residues. The DNA for the CDR3 is TGCAATGCTAGACATCCCTCAGGGCTGGAAGCTTTCTTT. Translation: CNARHPSGLEAFF.

This clonotype appeared a single time. One end of the junction does not line up with germline, which may come from a read error. This chain links TRBV5-4 with TRBJ2-3; tentative D call: TRBD2 (6 bases). The CDR3 runs 13 residues. Germline CDR1 reads SGHNT; CDR2 reads YYREEE (reference sequence). Written as DNA, the CDR3 is TGTGTCAGCAGGTCCCGGGGGTCGGATACGCAGTACTTT. It is translated as CVSRSRGSDTQYF.

Note on this clonotype: Mismatch with germline at one junction end may stem from a read error. This rearrangement joins TRBV29-1 to TRBJ1-3, with D unresolved. Germline V lookup: CDR1 SQVTM, CDR2 ANQGSEA. The CDR3 spans 12 residues. The CDR3 DNA sequence: TGCAGCGCTAAAGGCAACGGAAACACCACATATTTT. Translation: CSAKGNGNTTYF.

As regards this clonotype: A read error may account for a junction end that differs from germline. The V call is TRBV11-2, the J call TRBJ1-5; D remains unclear. Germline V gives CDR1 SGHAT, CDR2 FQNNGV. This CDR3 is built from 15 residues. The CDR3 is CPSGWDGYSNQPQHF. The CDR3 region has the DNA TGTCCCAGCGGCTGGGATGGTTATAGCAATCAGCCCCAGCATTTT.

On this clonotype: A junction end diverges from the germline sequence, so it may reflect a read error. V gene TRBV12-3 or TRBV12-4 combines with J gene TRBJ2-3; 8 bases align to TRBD2. CDR3 length equals 15 residues. CDR3 in amino acids: CAGSLMTSARDTQYF. CDR3 DNA sequence: TGTGCCGGCAGCCTTATGACTAGCGCGAGAGATACGCAGTATTTT.

In the case of this clonotype: It may be a read error: a sequence one base away is much more abundant. The chain uses TRBV13 and TRBJ2-3; D uncertain. The CDR3 runs to 16 residues. Germline V gene sequence: CDR1 PRHDT, CDR2 FYEKMQ (reference sequence). The CDR3 protein is CANSLLRADPTDTQYF. In DNA form, the CDR3 reads TGTGCCAACAGCTTATTACGCGCGGACCCCACAGATACGCAGTATTTT.

Remarks on this clonotype: Germline is not matched at one junction end, which may reflect a read error. V is TRBV11-2 and J is TRBJ2-7; D remains ambiguous. CDR1 and CDR2 from the germline V gene are SGHAT and FQNNGV. CDR3 length equals 13 residues. CDR3 loop: CTSNPRQVYKQYF. The CDR3 DNA is TGTACCAGCAACCCTCGTCAGGTCTACAAGCAGTACTTC.

This clonotype was observed many times. The CDR3 sequence is CASRTDTGTSGYNEQFF. The CDR3, as DNA: TGTGCCAGCAGGACGGACACCGGGACTAGCGGCTACAATGAGCAGTTCTTC. The chain joins TRBV28 to TRBJ2-1, with 11 bases aligning to TRBD2. Germline V gene sequence: CDR1 MDHEN, CDR2 SYDVKM. J was trimmed by 3 bases and V by 6 bases; bases with no gene match: 10. The CDR3 has 17 amino acids.

This clonotype was picked up many times. V and J are TRBV28 and TRBJ1-6; no clear D. The germline CDR1 and CDR2 sequences are MDHEN and SYDVKM. This CDR3 is 16 amino acids long. Trimming shortened V by 1 base and J by 10 bases, and 17 bases separated the two germline ends. CDR3 sequence reads: CASSLSGFGVTSPLHF. For the CDR3, the DNA is TGTGCCAGCAGTTTATCAGGATTCGGGGTCACCTCACCCCTCCACTTT.